Below, 5 T cell receptor beta chains from the same sample are listed, as sequenced in a study of sequential checkpoint blockade in melanoma. Treatment noted: randomized to nivolumab then ipilimumab (arm A) or the reverse (arm B). Clones were read by immunoSEQ multiplex PCR, and TCRdb kept only the in-frame ones, dropping some. This repertoire shows over 650 clones, under 30% found once; its top ten account for around a quarter. The starting material was tumor tissue (inferred from file names), obtained from a patient given nivolumab and ipilimumab in sequence. These receptors all come from a human donor with melanoma.

The rearrangement links TRBV9 to TRBJ1-2; D perhaps matches TRBD1 (6 bases). The CDR3 covers 14 residues. CDR1 SGDLS and CDR2 YYNGEE come from the germline V gene. V dropped 6 bases and J dropped 0 bases, with 12 bases sitting between them. CDR3 sequence reads: CASMTTGTNYGYTF. The CDR3 nucleotides read TGTGCCAGCATGACGACAGGAACTAACTATGGCTACACCTTC.

This chain links TRBV6-8 with TRBJ1-5; no reliable D call. The CDR3 sequence is 14 residues long. Germline CDR1 reads MNHGY; CDR2 reads SAAAGT. Trimming removed 5 bases from V and 0 bases from J, with 8 bases in between. The CDR3 coding sequence is TGTGCCAGCAGTCTCGCACCTAGCAATCAGCCCCAGCATTTT. Its protein is CASSLAPSNQPQHF.

The rearrangement links TRBV19 to TRBJ1-2; the D gene is possibly TRBD1 (5 bases). The length of the CDR3 is 14 residues. Per the germline V gene, CDR1 is LNHDA and CDR2 is SQIVND (reference sequence). Between the trimmed V and J ends, which lost 1 base and 5 bases, there was a span of 11 bases. CDR3: CASSIGAGLYGYTF. Here the CDR3 DNA reads TGTGCCAGTAGTATAGGTGCAGGGTTATATGGCTACACCTTC. Using reference TRBV19 and TRBJ1-2 for the parts outside the CDR3, the full variable domain is DGGITQSPKYLFRKEGQNVTLSCEQNLNHDAMYWYRQDPGQGLRLIYYSQIVNDFQKGDIAEGYSVSREKKESFPLTVTSAQKNPTAFYLCASSIGAGLYGYTFGSGTRLTVV.

J is TRBJ1-1 and V is TRBV18, with D unclear. The germline V gene encodes CDR1 KGHSH and CDR2 LQKENI. Trimming shortened V by 4 bases and J by 3 bases, and 12 bases separated the two germline ends. This CDR3 spans 14 amino acids. The CDR3 region has the DNA TGTGCCAGCTCACAGGGCCTCTCGGACACTGAAGCTTTCTTT. It specifies CASSQGLSDTEAFF.

The CDR3 bases are TGTGCCAGCAGCCGCCGTCTCCCGCGGGATGAGCAGTTCTTC. Its protein is CASSRRLPRDEQFF. The V call is TRBV14, the J call TRBJ2-1; a possible D gene is TRBD2 (5 bases). Germline-derived CDR1 and CDR2 are SGHDN and FVKESK. The V end lost 4 bases, the J end lost 8 bases, and 15 bases lay between the germline ends. The CDR3 is 14 residues long.